This entry concerns a single T cell receptor (beta chain). The antigen remains undetermined. The entry originates in a study of Tregs in tolerant kidney transplant recipients. Study background: An approximately 3-day belatacept mixed lymphocyte reaction, sometimes plus 5-day graft donor restimulation, preceded CD4+CD25+CD127- sorting.

Trimming shortened V by 1 base and J by 7 bases, and 5 bases separated the two germline ends. CDR3 length: 13 amino acids. Germline V gene data show CDR1 as SEHNR and CDR2 as FQNEAQ (reference sequence). Study-wide points: The small number of patients limits these findings pending further validation.

This table comes from immunoSEQ multiplex PCR, and its TCRdb copy is limited to in-frame clones, with some not included. The table has fewer than 40,000 clones, about four fifths seen once; the top ten hold 2% to 2.5%. The chain has TRBV7-9 and TRBJ1-6; no firm D call. The sequencing sample was made of Tregs from blood cultured with allogeneic cells. This TCR came from a human donor in good health. The chain's CDR3 is CASSLVPNSPLHF. The CDR3 bases are TGTGCCAGCAGCTTAGTCCCAAATTCACCCCTCCACTTT.